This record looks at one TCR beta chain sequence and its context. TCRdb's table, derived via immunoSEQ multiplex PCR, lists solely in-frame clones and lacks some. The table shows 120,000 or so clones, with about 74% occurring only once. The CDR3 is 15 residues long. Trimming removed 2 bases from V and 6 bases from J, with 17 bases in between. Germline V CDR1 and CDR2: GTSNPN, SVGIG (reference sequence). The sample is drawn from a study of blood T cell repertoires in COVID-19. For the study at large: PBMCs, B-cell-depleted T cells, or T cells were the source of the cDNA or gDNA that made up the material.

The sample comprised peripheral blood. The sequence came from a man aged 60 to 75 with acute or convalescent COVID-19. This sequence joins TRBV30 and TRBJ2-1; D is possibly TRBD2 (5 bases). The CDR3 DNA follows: TGTGCCTGGAGTCGTACCCAAGCGGTCGTCAATGAGCAGTTCTTC. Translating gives CAWSRTQAVVNEQFF.